A single sample is the source of the 31 T cell receptor beta chains below, sequenced in a study of T cells in Graves' hyperthyroidism and ophthalmopathy. What was amplified from RNA transcripts were TCR beta CDR3 regions. A set of HTBI primers served as the primers for a first-round RT-PCR of the TCR CDR3. MiXCR, applied by TCRdb to the multiplex PCR reads, yields one record per CDR3 protein. The table records hundreds of thousands of distinct CDR3 sequences, roughly 15% of them present only once. The sample was blood. Source of these receptors: a woman aged 45 to 65 with Graves' ophthalmopathy.

This clonotype was recorded many times. The chain recombines TRBV7-3 with TRBJ2-7; D remains unclear. CDR1 is SGHTA, CDR2 FQGTGA, per germline. V was shortened by 1 base and J by 8 bases, with 12 bases between the two germline ends. The CDR3 is made up of 13 amino acids. The CDR3: CASSLNARAQQYF. CDR3 DNA: TGTGCCAGCAGCTTAAATGCTAGAGCGCAGCAGTACTTC.

This clonotype was picked up many times. V is TRBV7-9 and J is TRBJ2-3; maybe TRBD2 (6 bases). Trimming stripped 2 bases from V and 2 bases from J, with 11 bases between. The length of the CDR3 is 15 residues. In germline, CDR1 is SEHNR, CDR2 FQNEAQ (reference sequence). CDR3 DNA: TGTGCCAGCAGCTTACGAGGGAGGAACACAGATACGCAGTATTTT. It translates to CASSLRGRNTDTQYF.

This clonotype was counted at least ten times. The genes are TRBV18 and TRBJ1-2; no firm D call. Germline assignment: CDR1 KGHSH and CDR2 LQKENI. Trimming removed 3 bases at V and 5 bases at J, with 16 bases between. The CDR3 is made up of 15 amino acids. The CDR3 here is CASSPGITLGYGYTF. The CDR3 DNA reads as TGTGCCAGCTCACCGGGTATTACATTGGGGTATGGCTACACCTTC.

As to this clonotype: One end of the junction is discordant with germline, which a read error may explain. This chain uses TRBV5-5 with TRBJ2-2; TRBD1 matches 8 bases. Germline CDR1 is SGHKS and CDR2 is YYEKEE (reference sequence). The CDR3 loop spans 14 amino acids. This CDR3 is CASSLDRAIGELFF. Here the CDR3 DNA reads TGCGCCAGCAGCCTGGACAGGGCTATCGGGGAGCTGTTTTTT.

This clonotype was picked up many times. The rearrangement joins TRBV28 to TRBJ2-5, with no clear D. Germline V gene lookup returns CDR1 MDHEN and CDR2 SYDVKM. The CDR3 sequence is 15 residues long. The V gene lost 8 bases and the J gene lost 1 base, with 17 bases spanning the gap. The CDR3 region has the DNA TGTGCCAGCGTTTCATTCGGCCCGCCCCAAGAGACCCAGTACTTC. This translates into CASVSFGPPQETQYF.

There are many counts of this clonotype. The rearrangement joins TRBV7-9 to TRBJ2-5, with 8 bases identical to TRBD2. Germline CDR1 and CDR2: SEHNR and FQNEAQ (reference sequence). This CDR3 has 16 residues. Trimming at V came to 5 bases and at J to 4 bases, leaving 12 bases not matched to a gene. As DNA, the CDR3 is TGTGCCAGCAGCACGGAAGGACTAGCAGTGGGAGAGACCCAGTACTTC. Encoded protein: CASSTEGLAVGETQYF.

This clonotype was detected many times. The chain employs TRBV15 and TRBJ2-1; 10 positions agree with TRBD1. The CDR3 sequence is 15 residues long. CDR1 and CDR2 from the germline V gene are LNHNV and YYDKDF (reference sequence). Trimming at V came to 4 bases and at J to 8 bases, leaving 8 bases not matched to a gene. The DNA for the CDR3 is TGTGCCACCAGCAACCCGGGACAGGGGATACATGAGCAGTTCTTC. Encoded protein: CATSNPGQGIHEQFF.

This clonotype has only a few counts. This chain links TRBV19 with TRBJ2-1; 9 nucleotides agree with TRBD2. The V gene's germline CDR1 is LNHDA and CDR2 SQIVND (reference sequence). V lost 2 bases and J lost 3; bases outside the gene matches: 8. This CDR3 has 17 residues. In DNA, the CDR3 is TGTGCCAGTAGTATAATCTGGGCGGGAGGGGGCTACAATGAGCAGTTCTTC. It specifies CASSIIWAGGGYNEQFF.

This clonotype was detected many times. The V and J genes are TRBV6-2 or TRBV6-3 and TRBJ2-2; D is ambiguous. Germline loops: CDR1 MNHEY, CDR2 SVGEGT. This CDR3 contains 14 residues. V was pared by 3 bases and J by 1 base, with 6 bases between. The CDR3 nucleotides read TGTGCCAGCAGTTATTTCGGGAACACCGGGGAGCTGTTTTTT. The encoded protein is CASSYFGNTGELFF.

This clonotype was recorded many times. The chain recombines TRBV5-1 with TRBJ1-1; D perhaps matches TRBD1 (5 bases). V shed 4 bases and J shed 1 base, with 14 bases lying between them. The CDR3 is 15 amino acids. Germline loops: CDR1 SGHRS, CDR2 YFSETQ. CDR3 in DNA: TGCGCCAGCAGCAGTGGAGGACAAGCGAACACTGAAGCTTTCTTT. Protein: CASSSGGQANTEAFF. The full variable domain, in which reference TRBV5-1 and TRBJ1-1 provide the parts outside the CDR3, is KAGVTQTPRYLIKTRGQQVTLSCSPISGHRSVSWYQQTPGQGLQFLFEYFSETQRNKGNFPGRFSGRQFSNSRSEMNVSTLELGDSALYLCASSSGGQANTEAFFGQGTRLTVV.

In its sample, this clonotype was seen a few times. This rearrangement joins TRBV7-9 to TRBJ1-1, with TRBD1 identical over 7 bases. The V gene end was trimmed by 3 bases and the J gene end by 8 bases; junction bases not matched to a gene: 6. The CDR3 length is 13 residues. Germline V gene lookup returns CDR1 SEHNR and CDR2 FQNEAQ (reference sequence). The CDR3 sequence is CASSFTTGAEAFF. The DNA of the CDR3 is TGTGCCAGCAGCTTCACAACAGGGGCAGAAGCTTTCTTT.

This clonotype came up many times. V usage is TRBV12-3 or TRBV12-4 and J usage is TRBJ2-7; a possible D gene is TRBD2 (6 bases). CDR3 size: 14 residues. V was trimmed by 3 bases and J by 3 bases, leaving 12 bases between them. The CDR3 DNA is TGTGCCAGCAGTTTTGGGCCGGAGGGCTACGAGCAGTACTTC. Translating gives CASSFGPEGYEQYF.

This clonotype came up many times. The chain joins TRBV20-1 to TRBJ1-2; 9 bases line up with TRBD1. The CDR3 length is 15 residues. J was trimmed by 2 bases and V by 5 bases; bases with no gene match: 9. Germline CDR1 and CDR2: DFQATT and SNEGSKA (reference sequence). The CDR3 bases are TGCAGTGCTCAAATTCAGACAGGGGGAAACTATGGCTACACCTTC. Its protein product is CSAQIQTGGNYGYTF.

In its sample, this clonotype was seen a few times. Since a much larger clone is just one base distant, this may be a read error. This chain connects TRBV12-3 or TRBV12-4 to TRBJ2-7; 8 positions match TRBD1. CDR3 length: 14 residues. CDR3 bases: TGTGCCAGCATCAATGGACAGGGAGGCTCCGAGCGGTACTTC. Protein sequence: CASINGQGGSERYF.

In this sample, this clonotype turned up many times. The V gene is TRBV28, the J gene TRBJ2-3; 8 bases align to TRBD2. The CDR3 loop spans 16 amino acids. V was pared by 4 bases and J by 0 bases, with 6 bases of the junction left unmatched. Germline CDR1 MDHEN, CDR2 SYDVKM. CDR3 DNA sequence: TGTGCCAGCAGTTCTGGGACTAGGCTAAGCACAGATACGCAGTATTTT. This encodes CASSSGTRLSTDTQYF.

This chain links TRBV9 with TRBJ2-2; 15 nucleotides agree with TRBD2. Per germline, CDR1 SGDLS and CDR2 YYNGEE. CDR3 size: 17 residues. Trimming removed 3 bases from V and 2 bases from J; junction bases left unmatched: 2. CDR3 nucleotide sequence: TGTGCCAGCAGCGGGACTAGCGGGAGGGCAAACACCGGGGAGCTGTTTTTT. Residues: CASSGTSGRANTGELFF. Using reference TRBV9 and TRBJ2-2 for the parts outside the CDR3, the full variable domain is DSGVTQTPKHLITATGQRVTLRCSPRSGDLSVYWYQQSLDQGLQFLIQYYNGEERAKGNILERFSAQQFPDLHSELNLSSLELGDSALYFCASSGTSGRANTGELFFGEGSRLTVL.

This clonotype was recorded at least ten times. V is TRBV14 and J is TRBJ2-3, with 8 bases fitting TRBD1. After removal of 4 bases from V and 2 bases from J, the junction contained 5 bases not matched to a gene. CDR3 size: 15 residues. Per the germline V gene, CDR1 is SGHDN and CDR2 is FVKESK. CDR3 amino acids: CASSLRTGNTDTQYF. CDR3 nucleotide sequence: TGTGCCAGCAGCCTTAGGACAGGGAACACAGATACGCAGTATTTT.

This clonotype was counted only a few times. The J gene is TRBJ2-5, the V gene TRBV10-3, with 7 bases matching TRBD1. CDR1 is ENHRY, CDR2 SYGVKD, per germline. The CDR3 is made up of 13 amino acids. The junction had 11 bases not matched to a gene; V was cut back by 10 bases and J by 6 bases. The CDR3 reads CATTTGTPQTQYF. The CDR3 coding sequence is TGTGCCACTACGACAGGGACCCCACAGACCCAGTACTTC.

This clonotype has a count of ten or more. V gene TRBV13 combines with J gene TRBJ2-7; 11 bases align to TRBD2. The CDR3 runs to 18 residues. Looked up from germline, CDR1 is PRHDT and CDR2 is FYEKMQ (reference sequence). Trimming cost V 5 bases and J 4 bases; bases outside gene matches: 16. CDR3 DNA: TGTGCCAGCAGCCTAGAACGCCTAGCGGGAGGCGGAGATTACGAGCAGTACTTC. Translated, it gives CASSLERLAGGGDYEQYF.

This clonotype was recorded a few times. The chain recombines TRBV11-1 with TRBJ2-1; 7 bases match TRBD2. Unmatched junction bases numbered 5, after V lost 2 bases and J lost 10 bases. Germline CDR1 is SGHAT and CDR2 is FQDESV (reference sequence). This CDR3 contains 13 residues. DNA for the CDR3: TGTGCCAGCAGCTTACTGGGAGGGCGGGAGCAGTTCTTC. Translation: CASSLLGGREQFF.

This clonotype was detected many times. The chain uses TRBV12-3 or TRBV12-4 and TRBJ1-5; D perhaps matches TRBD1 (6 bases). The CDR3 loop spans 15 amino acids. V was cut by 6 bases and J by 3 bases, with 15 bases left in between. The CDR3 region is CASRPTGQNNQPQHF. CDR3 nucleotides: TGTGCCAGCAGGCCAACTGGACAGAACAATCAGCCCCAGCATTTT.

CDR3 sequence reads: CASSLEGGRQPQHF. The DNA of the CDR3 is TGTGCCAGCAGTTTAGAAGGGGGAAGGCAGCCCCAGCATTTT. V and J are TRBV28 and TRBJ1-5, with D tentatively TRBD1 (6 bases). The CDR3 loop spans 14 amino acids. In germline, CDR1 is MDHEN, CDR2 SYDVKM. The germline V and J ends were trimmed by 2 bases and 7 bases, with 12 bases remaining between them.

The table lists this clonotype with many counts. The V call is TRBV3-1, the J call TRBJ2-5; 11 nucleotides line up with TRBD2. Germline assignment: CDR1 LGHDT and CDR2 YNNKEL (reference sequence). The CDR3 consists of 15 residues. V shed 1 base and J 5 bases; nucleotides not matched to a gene: 3. Here the CDR3 reads CASSQVSGRVETQYF. CDR3 DNA: TGTGCCAGCAGCCAAGTTAGCGGGAGGGTGGAGACCCAGTACTTC.

V and J are TRBV4-1 and TRBJ2-5, with D perhaps TRBD1 or TRBD2 (5 bases each). Germline assignment: CDR1 MGHRA and CDR2 YSYEKL. V lost 2 bases, J lost 5 bases, and 15 bases lay in between. The CDR3 sequence is 15 residues long. CDR3 DNA sequence: TGCGCCAGCAGCCAACCGACGAGGGGTGCGGAGACCCAGTACTTC. Protein: CASSQPTRGAETQYF.

This clonotype appeared many times. The chain has TRBV28 and TRBJ2-5; unclear D gene. The germline V gene has CDR1 MDHEN and CDR2 SYDVKM. The CDR3 loop spans 13 amino acids. Deletions cut 3 bases from V and 4 bases from J, with 9 bases between. The CDR3 coding sequence is TGTGCCAGCAGTTTTTCCGGCAGAGAGACCCAGTACTTC. Translated, it gives CASSFSGRETQYF.

The sample holds many counts of this clonotype. The chain joins TRBV28 to TRBJ1-2; D is undetermined. This CDR3 comprises 12 residues. V lost 1 base and J lost 3, with 3 bases in between. Germline values: CDR1 MDHEN, CDR2 SYDVKM. This chain's CDR3 is CASSLSHYGYTF. The CDR3 bases are TGTGCCAGCAGTTTATCCCACTATGGCTACACCTTC.

The sample holds many counts of this clonotype. This sequence joins TRBV11-3 and TRBJ1-2, with D hard to call. The germline V gene encodes CDR1 SGHNT and CDR2 YENEEA. V shed 0 bases and J shed 10 bases, with 9 bases lying between them. This CDR3 region has 12 residues. CDR3 DNA sequence: TGTGCCAGCAGCTTAGATCGCGACCACTACACCTTC. It encodes CASSLDRDHYTF. Drawing the rest from reference TRBV11-3 and TRBJ1-2, the complete variable domain is EAGVVQSPRYKIIEKKQPVAFWCNPISGHNTLYWYLQNLGQGPELLIRYENEEAVDDSQLPKDRFSAERLKGVDSTLKIQPAELGDSAVYLCASSLDRDHYTFGSGTRLTVV.

This clonotype was found a few times. V and J are TRBV19 and TRBJ1-4, with TRBD1 matching over 8 bases. The CDR3 contains 14 residues. With 10 bases clipped from V and 3 bases from J, the junction kept 7 bases outside the gene matches. Per the germline V gene, CDR1 is LNHDA and CDR2 is SQIVND (reference sequence). The CDR3 DNA is TGTGCCACTAAGCAGGGGGCGCCTAATGAAAAACTGTTTTTT. Translation gives CATKQGAPNEKLFF.

This clonotype was observed at least ten times. The chain employs TRBV10-3 and TRBJ2-3, with 10 bases matching TRBD2. Germline V lookup: CDR1 ENHRY, CDR2 SYGVKD. Trimming removed 5 bases from V and 4 bases from J; junction bases left unmatched: 9. This CDR3 spans 16 amino acids. The CDR3 region has the DNA TGTGCCATCAGTTTCGCTAGCGGGAGCGGCCCAGATACGCAGTATTTT. This translates into CAISFASGSGPDTQYF.

At least ten counts were recorded for this clonotype. V usage is TRBV2 and J usage is TRBJ1-4; 8 nucleotides match TRBD1. This CDR3 has 16 amino acids. The germline V gene encodes CDR1 SNHLY and CDR2 FYNNEI. The V and J ends lost 6 bases and 0 bases, in that order; junction bases with no gene match: 6. The DNA of the CDR3 is TGTGCCAGCAGAAGACAGGGGCTTGCAACTAATGAAAAACTGTTTTTT. Translating gives CASRRQGLATNEKLFF.

This clonotype was observed many times. The rearrangement links TRBV7-2 to TRBJ1-5; no reliable D call. V was pared by 1 base and J by 7 bases, with 11 bases between. This CDR3 has 14 residues. From germline, CDR1 is SGHTA and CDR2 FQGNSA. This CDR3 reads CASSLDGSRQPQHF. For the CDR3, the DNA is TGTGCCAGCAGCTTAGACGGATCTCGACAGCCCCAGCATTTT.